The subject of this entry is one T cell receptor (beta chain). What it recognizes is unknown. The PCR was carried out with 60 Vbeta primers and 13 Jbeta primers. This table comes from immunoSEQ multiplex PCR, and its TCRdb copy is limited to in-frame clones, with some not included. The table has tens of thousands of clones, over 65% seen once. CDR1 is LGHNA, CDR2 YSLEER, per germline. Deletions cut 0 bases from V and 10 bases from J, with 9 bases between. CDR3 size: 13 residues. The data were taken from a study of cytomegalovirus exposure and HLA in healthy donors. Study findings and constraints: In a later analysis, the majority of CMV-associated beta chains seemingly showed HLA restriction. Researchers reported in a later analysis that a missense DCLRE1C variant was tied to TCR beta V- and J-gene trimming. When analyzed later, the rates of TCR association showed variation by HLA locus, with DRB1 the most and HLA-C the fewest.

The rearrangement links TRBV4-3 to TRBJ1-4; no definite D call. The sample comprised PBMCs. The source is a woman aged 40-49 years in good health and CMV-seropositive. Here the CDR3 DNA reads TGCGCCAGCAGCCAAGAGAGGGATCCAAAACTGTTTTTT. This codes for CASSQERDPKLFF.